Presented here are 5 T cell receptor beta chains from one specimen sequenced in a study of lymphopenia after photon versus proton radiotherapy. This table comes from immunoSEQ multiplex PCR, and its TCRdb copy is limited to in-frame clones, with some not included. There are around 24,000 clones in the sample; less than 90% occur only once, and 3% to 4% lies in the top ten. Source: peripheral blood, taken from a patient treated with photon-based radiotherapy. These receptors were collected from a woman between 50 and 59 years old with pancreatic cancer.

The chain recombines TRBV6-6 with TRBJ1-2; D is possibly TRBD1 (6 bases). Trimming pared 6 bases from V and 4 bases from J, leaving 18 bases between. Germline V gene lookup returns CDR1 MNHNY and CDR2 SVGAGI (reference sequence). This CDR3 is built from 15 residues. The chain's CDR3 is CASRRNRDLGYGYTF. CDR3 coding DNA: TGTGCCAGCAGACGAAACAGGGACTTGGGCTATGGCTACACCTTC.

A single count supports this clone. The rearrangement joins TRBV4-3 to TRBJ2-3; a weak D match, TRBD1 (6 bases). Trimming stripped 2 bases from V and 0 bases from J, with 9 bases between. Germline V gene sequence: CDR1 LGHNA, CDR2 YSLEER. CDR3 length equals 15 residues. For the CDR3, the DNA is TGCGCCAGCAGCCAATGGACAGCTAGCACAGATACGCAGTATTTT. Protein product: CASSQWTASTDTQYF.

This chain uses TRBV27 with TRBJ2-3; 10 bases map to TRBD2. This CDR3 is 15 amino acids long. Germline assignment: CDR1 MNHEY and CDR2 SMNVEV (reference sequence). The J segment lost 1 base and the V segment lost 3 bases, leaving 1 base of the junction unmatched. CDR3 amino acids: CASSLLAGGTDTQYF. CDR3 coding DNA: TGTGCCAGCAGTTTGCTAGCGGGAGGCACAGATACGCAGTATTTT.

Regarding this clone: This CDR3 is also generated by other DNA sequences in the sample. The rearrangement joins TRBV6-5 to TRBJ2-7, with 9 positions matching TRBD1. Germline trimming cut 6 bases from V and 4 bases from J; bases unmatched to any gene: 7. Germline CDR1 reads MNHEY; CDR2 reads SVGAGI. The CDR3 consists of 14 residues. The CDR3 spells CASSPGQGRYEQYF. The DNA for the CDR3 is TGTGCCAGCAGCCCGGGACAGGGCAGGTACGAGCAGTACTTC.

The chain joins TRBV7-8 to TRBJ2-3, with a weak D call TRBD2 (5 bases). Germline loops: CDR1 SGHVS, CDR2 FQNEAQ. The CDR3 is made up of 15 amino acids. V lost 5 bases and J 3 bases, leaving 15 bases between the germline ends. Written as DNA, the CDR3 is TGTGCCAGCAGCCGTTCGTGGGAGAGAACAGATACGCAGTATTTT. It is translated as CASSRSWERTDTQYF.